The 5 T cell receptor beta chains given below trace back to one sample, sequenced in a study of T cells in Graves' hyperthyroidism and ophthalmopathy. Amplification of TCR beta CDR3 regions was performed using RNA transcripts as template. The TCR CDR3 first-round RT-PCR relied on the HTBI primer set. TCRdb reanalysed the multiplex PCR reads using MiXCR and keeps one entry per CDR3 protein. The table lists about 590,000 distinct CDR3 sequences, 15% to 18% of them singletons. Sequences were obtained from blood. The receptors stem from a woman between 25 and 40 years old with Graves' hyperthyroidism.

A word on this clonotype: Given a much more abundant clone one base away, this may be a read error. This rearrangement joins TRBV7-3 to TRBJ2-2; tentative D call: TRBD2 (5 bases). Trimming cost V 4 bases and J 6 bases, with 12 bases left between them. Germline values: CDR1 SGHTA, CDR2 FQGTGA. The CDR3 is 14 amino acids. The CDR3 DNA follows: TGTGCCAGCAGCTCCAACAAACTAGCCGGGGAGCTGTTTTTT. Protein: CASSSNKLAGELFF.

This clonotype was counted only a few times. V is TRBV5-5 and J is TRBJ2-1; D is perhaps TRBD2 (6 bases). The V gene's germline CDR1 is SGHKS and CDR2 YYEKEE (reference sequence). The CDR3 runs 15 residues. V gave up 2 bases and J gave up 3 bases, with 12 bases separating them. The CDR3 sequence is CASSFEEGGYNEQFF. CDR3 in DNA: TGTGCCAGCAGCTTTGAGGAGGGCGGCTACAATGAGCAGTTCTTC.

This clonotype was seen only a few times. J is TRBJ2-2 and V is TRBV2; TRBD1 matches at 11 bases. The CDR3 loop spans 14 amino acids. The germline CDR1 and CDR2 sequences are SNHLY and FYNNEI. The J segment lost 4 bases and the V segment lost 11 bases, leaving 6 bases of the junction unmatched. CDR3 residues: CAGRTGGGTGELFF. DNA for the CDR3: TGTGCCGGAAGGACAGGGGGCGGCACCGGGGAGCTGTTTTTT.

This clonotype was observed a few times. This chain connects TRBV19 to TRBJ1-5; TRBD1 might be the D (6 bases). Trimming removed 3 bases from V and 1 base from J, with 25 bases in between. The CDR3 covers 20 residues. The germline V gene has CDR1 LNHDA and CDR2 SQIVND (reference sequence). CDR3 nucleotide sequence: TGTGCCAGTAGTATCCGAGGGAGGGGGAGCGACAGGTCAAGCAATCAGCCCCAGCATTTT. Its protein product is CASSIRGRGSDRSSNQPQHF.

With regard to this clonotype: This may arise from a read error, as a much more abundant clone is one base away. This chain connects TRBV28 to TRBJ2-7, with no clear D. V shed 6 bases and J shed 2 bases, with 11 bases lying between them. Germline loops: CDR1 MDHEN, CDR2 SYDVKM. The CDR3 sequence is 13 residues long. This CDR3 reads CASRRVWPYEQYF. The DNA of the CDR3 is TGTGCCAGCAGAAGAGTGTGGCCCTACGAGCAGTACTTC.